The present T cell receptor beta chain was sequenced within a study of T cells in Graves' hyperthyroidism and ophthalmopathy. Germline loops: CDR1 LNHDA, CDR2 SQIVND (reference sequence). J gave up 9 bases and V 5 bases, and 12 bases lay outside the gene matches. There are 16 residues in the CDR3. TCR beta CDR3 regions were amplified from RNA. HTBI primers drove first-round RT-PCR of the TCR CDR3. Each CDR3 protein is one row after TCRdb ran MiXCR on the multiplex PCR reads. The top ten hold 2.5% to 4% of the sample, which has approximately 620,000 distinct CDR3 sequences, around 15% seen once. The rearrangement joins TRBV19 to TRBJ2-1; 11 bases line up with TRBD2. The TCR originated in a woman aged 40 to 50 with Graves' ophthalmopathy. Sequenced: blood. CDR3 sequence (DNA): TGTGCCAGTAGTGGGCAGCAGGGACTAGCGGTAGGTGAGCAGTTCTTC. Its translation is CASSGQQGLAVGEQFF.